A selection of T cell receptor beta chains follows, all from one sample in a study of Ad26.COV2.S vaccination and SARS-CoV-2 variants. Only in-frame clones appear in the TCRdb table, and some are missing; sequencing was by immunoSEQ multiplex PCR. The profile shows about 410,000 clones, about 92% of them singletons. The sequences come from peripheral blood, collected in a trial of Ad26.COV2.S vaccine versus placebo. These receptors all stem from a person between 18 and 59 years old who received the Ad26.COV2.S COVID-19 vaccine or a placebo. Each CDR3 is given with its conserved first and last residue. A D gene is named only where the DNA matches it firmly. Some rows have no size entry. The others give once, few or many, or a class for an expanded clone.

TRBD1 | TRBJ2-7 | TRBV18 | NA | CASSPRQGALEQYF | TGTGCCAGCTCACCGAGACAGGGGGCCCTCGAGCAGTACTTC
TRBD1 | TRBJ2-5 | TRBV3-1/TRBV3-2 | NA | CASSLQDRGPLIQIKETQYF | TGTGCCAGCAGCCTACAGGACAGGGGTCCGCTCATTCAAATAAAAGAGACCCAGTACTTC
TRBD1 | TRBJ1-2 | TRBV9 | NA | CASSATGAAYGYTF | TGTGCCAGCAGCGCCACAGGGGCCGCCTATGGCTACACCTTC
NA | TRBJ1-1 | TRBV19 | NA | CASSINRAGNTEAFF | TGTGCCAGTAGTATCAACAGGGCAGGGAACACTGAAGCTTTCTTT
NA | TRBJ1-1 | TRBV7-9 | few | CASSLGRGNTEAFF | TGTGCCAGCAGCTTAGGGAGGGGAAACACTGAAGCTTTCTTT
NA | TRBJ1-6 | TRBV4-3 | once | CASSQQTGKLRVSYNSPLHF | TGCGCCAGCAGCCAACAAACAGGGAAACTAAGGGTCTCCTATAATTCACCCCTCCACTTT
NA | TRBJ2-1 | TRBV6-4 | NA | CASSMDRAGTEQFF | TGTGCCAGCAGCATGGACCGGGCAGGCACTGAGCAGTTCTTC
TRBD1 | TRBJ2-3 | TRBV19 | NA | CASSPRDRLGTDTQYF | TGTGCCAGTAGTCCCCGGGACAGGTTGGGGACAGATACGCAGTATTTT
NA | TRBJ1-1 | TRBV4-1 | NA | CASSHKQGENTEAFF | TGCGCCAGCAGCCACAAACAGGGAGAGAACACTGAAGCTTTCTTT
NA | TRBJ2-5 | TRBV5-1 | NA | CASTLGIAIHAQYF | TGCGCCAGCACCCTGGGGATTGCAATTCACGCCCAGTACTTC
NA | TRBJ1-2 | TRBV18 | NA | CASSTSTGDPPHGYTF | TGTGCCAGCTCAACCTCGACAGGTGATCCCCCCCATGGCTACACCTTC
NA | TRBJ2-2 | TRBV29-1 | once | CSAENGVNTGELFF | TGCAGCGCAGAGAATGGGGTGAACACCGGGGAGCTGTTTTTT
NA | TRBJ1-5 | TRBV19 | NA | CASSIGYLSNQPQHF | TGTGCCAGTAGTATCGGGTACCTTAGCAATCAGCCCCAGCATTTT
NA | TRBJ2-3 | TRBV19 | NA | CASSQSISTDTQYF | TGTGCCAGTAGTCAGTCCATTAGCACAGATACGCAGTATTTT